The clone carrying this T cell receptor beta chain appeared a single time. Its matching antigen is unknown. This entry comes from a study of graft-versus-host responses after intestinal transplantation. Study results and limitations: GvH clones appeared in recipient marrow, some first in ileum or blood.

Method: immunoSEQ multiplex PCR; TCRdb's copy keeps in-frame clones and lacks some. Among about 100,000 clones listed, more than 85% were seen once. The CDR3 consists of 12 residues. Germline V lookup: CDR1 MNHNS, CDR2 SASEGT. V lost 6 bases to trimming and J lost 4 bases, with 9 bases between them. The source of this sequence is a human donor who was the organ donor for an intestinal transplant. Sequencing used unstimulated CD4+ T cells sorted from spleen or lymph node cells, obtained before transplant. V gene TRBV6-1 combines with J gene TRBJ2-5; maybe TRBD2 (6 bases). The chain's CDR3 is CASSGGGETQYF. The DNA of the CDR3 is TGTGCCAGCAGCGGGGGAGGAGAGACCCAGTACTTC.